This TCR beta chain was obtained from a study of PD-L1 blockade in urothelial cancer. Study as a whole: From 2014, patients received atezolizumab, given as 1,200 mg intravenously every 3 weeks. Counts from blood samples showed a median of 141,255 T cells.

Clones were read by immunoSEQ multiplex PCR, and TCRdb kept only the in-frame ones, dropping some. The table has some 84,000 clones, roughly nine tenths seen once. The germline V gene encodes CDR1 LNHDA and CDR2 SQIVND (reference sequence). This CDR3 comprises 18 residues. J gave up 8 bases and V 4 bases, and 16 bases lay outside the gene matches. Source: PBMCs, taken around atezolizumab (anti-PD-L1) treatment. The V and J genes are TRBV19 and TRBJ1-4; TRBD1 agrees at 10 bases. The sequence was obtained from a woman in her seventies with urothelial cancer. The CDR3 DNA is TGTGCCAGTAGTACCGACGCCTCCGGGACAGGGGACGGCGAAAAACTGTTTTTT. Its translation: CASSTDASGTGDGEKLFF. Filled out from reference TRBV19 and TRBJ1-4, the complete variable domain reads DGGITQSPKYLFRKEGQNVTLSCEQNLNHDAMYWYRQDPGQGLRLIYYSQIVNDFQKGDIAEGYSVSREKKESFPLTVTSAQKNPTAFYLCASSTDASGTGDGEKLFFGSGTQLSVL.